The clone carrying this T cell receptor beta chain was recorded a few times. The data belong to a study of blood T cell repertoires in COVID-19. Study at large: Acute and convalescent COVID-19 specimens originated in the United States, Italy and Spain. The cDNA or gDNA used as material had been derived from T cells, B-cell-depleted T cells, or PBMCs.

This CDR3 has 15 amino acids. Looked up from germline, CDR1 is MDHEN and CDR2 is SYDVKM. The ends lost 3 bases at V and 8 bases at J; junction bases unmatched: 9. Seattle-derived patients entered the study during active infection and were followed longitudinally. Original analysis: Researchers report that nucleated cell counts were estimated from reference gene primer amplification. Assay used: immunoSEQ multiplex PCR; TCRdb lists only in-frame clones, some missing. D and trimming were read from the DNA, whereas the V and J calls and clone size are those reported in that table. Among about 170,000 clones listed, roughly 90% were seen once.

The chain employs TRBV28 and TRBJ1-1; 10 nucleotides agree with TRBD1. Sequenced material: peripheral blood. This receptor was identified in a man aged 25 to 45 with COVID-19, enrolled during active disease. The CDR3 here is CASSLGTGVGKEAFF. As DNA, the CDR3 is TGTGCCAGCAGTTTGGGGACAGGGGTGGGGAAAGAAGCTTTCTTT. Supplemented by reference TRBV28 and TRBJ1-1, the full variable domain reads DVKVTQSSRYLVKRTGEKVFLECVQDMDHENMFWYRQDPGLGLRLIYFSYDVKMKEKGDIPEGYSVSREKKERFSLILESASTNQTSMYLCASSLGTGVGKEAFFGQGTRLTVV.